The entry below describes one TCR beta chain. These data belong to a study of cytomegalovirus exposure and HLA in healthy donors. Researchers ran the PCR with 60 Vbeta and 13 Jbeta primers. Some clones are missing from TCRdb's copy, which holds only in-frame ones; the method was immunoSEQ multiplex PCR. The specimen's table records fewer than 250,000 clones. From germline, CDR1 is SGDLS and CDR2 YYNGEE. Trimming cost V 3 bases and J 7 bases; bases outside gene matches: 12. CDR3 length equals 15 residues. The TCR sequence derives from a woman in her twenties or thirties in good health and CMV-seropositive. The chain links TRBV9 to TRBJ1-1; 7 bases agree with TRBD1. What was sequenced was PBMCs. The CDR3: CASSGRAGGRGEAFF. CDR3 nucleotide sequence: TGTGCCAGCAGCGGTCGGGCAGGGGGAAGGGGTGAAGCTTTCTTT. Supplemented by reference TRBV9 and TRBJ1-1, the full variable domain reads DSGVTQTPKHLITATGQRVTLRCSPRSGDLSVYWYQQSLDQGLQFLIQYYNGEERAKGNILERFSAQQFPDLHSELNLSSLELGDSALYFCASSGRAGGRGEAFFGQGTRLTVV.